This T cell receptor beta chain originates from a study of CD4+ T cells in melanoma. The method was immunoSEQ multiplex PCR; TCRdb's version includes in-frame clones alone and lacks a portion of them. The profile shows around 110,000 clones, about 90% of them singletons. Germline CDR1 MDHEN, CDR2 SYDVKM. The CDR3 loop spans 11 amino acids. The V end lost 7 bases, the J end lost 5 bases, and 8 bases lay between the germline ends. About this clone: Antigen: not known.

Study conclusions and caveats: Diverse differentiation states were reported for melanoma neoantigen-specific CD4+ T cells. A reported correlation linked neoantigen-specific CD4+ T cells to CD8+, macrophage and B cell function.

The source material was peripheral blood. This receptor was identified in a human donor with melanoma. The J gene is TRBJ2-5, the V gene TRBV28; D is undetermined. The CDR3 DNA sequence: TGTGCCAGCACTAGTCTTGAGACCCAGTACTTC. Encoded protein: CASTSLETQYF.